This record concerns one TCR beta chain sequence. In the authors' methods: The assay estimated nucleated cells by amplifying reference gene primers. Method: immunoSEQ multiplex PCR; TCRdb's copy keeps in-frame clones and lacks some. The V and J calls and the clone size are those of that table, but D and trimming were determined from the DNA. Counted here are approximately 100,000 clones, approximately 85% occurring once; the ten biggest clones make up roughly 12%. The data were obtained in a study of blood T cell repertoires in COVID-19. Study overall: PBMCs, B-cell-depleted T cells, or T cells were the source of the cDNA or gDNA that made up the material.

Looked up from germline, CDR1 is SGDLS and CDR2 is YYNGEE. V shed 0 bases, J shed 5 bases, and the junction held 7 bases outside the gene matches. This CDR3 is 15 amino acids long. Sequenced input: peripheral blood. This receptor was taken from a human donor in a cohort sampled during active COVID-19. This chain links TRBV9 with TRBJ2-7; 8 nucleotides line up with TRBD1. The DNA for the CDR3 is TGTGCCAGCAGCGTAGAGGGGCAGGGGGCCGACGAGCAGTACTTC. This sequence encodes CASSVEGQGADEQYF.